These T cell receptor beta chains were read from a single sample in a study of blood T cell repertoires in COVID-19. Repertoires were generated with immunoSEQ multiplex PCR, while TCRdb's copy carries only in-frame clones and drops some. The table shows 35,000 to 40,000 clones, with roughly 85% occurring only once. The source material was peripheral blood. These receptor sequences come from a man aged 55-75 years with COVID-19, enrolled during active disease. Both conserved end residues are part of each CDR3. D genes are given only for firm matches. Size tells how often a clone was seen (once, few, many) or the class of an expanded clone, and some rows leave it out.

V	D	size	J	DNA	CDR3
TRBV4-1	TRBD2	NA	TRBJ2-3	TGCGCCAGCAGCCGGACTAGCGAGGGAACAGATACGCAGTATTTT	CASSRTSEGTDTQYF
TRBV5-4	NA	NA	TRBJ1-4	TGTGCCAGCAGCTTAGGAGCGGCCAATGAAAAACTGTTTTTT	CASSLGAANEKLFF
TRBV11-2	NA	NA	TRBJ2-1	TGTGCCAGCAGCTCCCCGGTAACTTTCCACAATGAGCAGTTCTTC	CASSSPVTFHNEQFF
TRBV9	NA	NA	TRBJ2-7	TGTGCCAGCAGCCCCCAAGAGCGGCCTTCCTACGAGCAGTACTTC	CASSPQERPSYEQYF
TRBV5-1	TRBD2	NA	TRBJ2-7	TGCGCCAGCAGCCCGACTAGCGCAAGCTCCTACGAGCAGTACTTC	CASSPTSASSYEQYF
TRBV11-1	TRBD1	NA	TRBJ1-3	TGTGCCAGCAGCTACCGACAGGGACCCATATATTTT	CASSYRQGPIYF
TRBV5-1	NA	NA	TRBJ1-1	TGCGCCAGCAGCAGTCGTGGAGGGATGGTATCTGAAGCTTTCTTT	CASSSRGGMVSEAFF
TRBV4-2	TRBD2	few	TRBJ2-7	TGTGCCAGCAGCCAGCAGGGGACTAGCCTCTCCTACGAGCAGTACTTC	CASSQQGTSLSYEQYF
TRBV29-1	TRBD1	NA	TRBJ2-5	TGCAGCGCGACCTCGGACAGGCGGGAGACCCAGTACTTC	CSATSDRRETQYF
TRBV5-1	TRBD2	few	TRBJ2-7	TGCGCCAGCAGCCGGCGGGAGGGAGGAGAGCAGTACTTC	CASSRREGGEQYF
TRBV18	TRBD1	NA	TRBJ1-2	TGTGCCAGCTCACAATCCAAAATACAGGGGGGCTATGGCTACACCTTC	CASSQSKIQGGYGYTF
TRBV20-1	NA	NA	TRBJ2-7	TGCAGTGCTAGTTCAGGGAACGAGCAGTACTTC	CSASSGNEQYF
TRBV18	NA	NA	TRBJ2-3	TGTGCCAGCTCACCACCGAGCGGGTCGTGGGGCACAGATACGCAGTATTTT	CASSPPSGSWGTDTQYF
TRBV5-1	NA	NA	TRBJ1-1	TGCGCCAGCAGCTTGGAATGGGGCCCGAACACTGAAGCTTTCTTT	CASSLEWGPNTEAFF
TRBV4-1	TRBD2	NA	TRBJ2-6	TGCGCCAGCAGCCAGCTGGGACTAGCGGGAGACCCCTCTGGGGCCAACGTCCTGACTTTC	CASSQLGLAGDPSGANVLTF
TRBV19	NA	NA	TRBJ1-1	TGTGCCAGTAGTATTTTACCCCCCGGGAATATTGAAGCTTTCTTT	CASSILPPGNIEAFF
TRBV30	TRBD1	NA	TRBJ1-3	TGTGCCTGGAGTGTACAGGGGGCTGGAAACACCATATATTTT	CAWSVQGAGNTIYF
TRBV4-1	NA	NA	TRBJ2-1	TGCGCCAGCAGCCAAGATAAGCAGGGGTTCTACAATGAGCAGTTCTTC	CASSQDKQGFYNEQFF
TRBV10-2	NA	NA	TRBJ2-5	TGCGCCAGCAGTGGGCCGGGTAGAGAGACCCAGTACTTC	CASSGPGRETQYF
TRBV3-1/TRBV3-2	NA	NA	TRBJ1-5	TGTGCCAGCAGCCACAGCATAGGGGGCAATCAGCCCCAGCATTTT	CASSHSIGGNQPQHF
TRBV11-2	TRBD2	NA	TRBJ2-3	TGTGCCAGCAGCTTAGTCTCCGGGGGGAACACAGATACGCAGTATTTT	CASSLVSGGNTDTQYF
TRBV2	TRBD2	NA	TRBJ2-1	TGTGCCAGTAACAACCCACTAGCGGTTGGGAATGAGCAGTTCTTC	CASNNPLAVGNEQFF
TRBV6-5	NA	NA	TRBJ1-2	TGTGCCAGTTGCCGAGGGCAGAGTTTCTATGGCTACACCTTC	CASCRGQSFYGYTF
TRBV28	NA	NA	TRBJ1-1	TGTGCCAGCACCCTTAAGGGGGTGACTGAAGCTTTCTTT	CASTLKGVTEAFF